This T cell receptor (beta chain) was sequenced during a study of cytomegalovirus exposure and HLA in healthy donors. Study-wide results and limits: Most TCR sequences were seen very rarely across donors, but some public TCRs occurred in many.

This clone was picked up one time. Its antigen remains unidentified. V shed 8 bases and J shed 3 bases, with 17 bases lying between them. Per germline, CDR1 SGHNT and CDR2 YYREEE (reference sequence). This CDR3 is 15 amino acids long. The protocol was immunoSEQ multiplex PCR, while the TCRdb copy is restricted to in-frame clones and leaves out a portion. This table holds over 110,000 clones, 85% to 90% found once. Specimen: PBMCs. This TCR came from a young man in good health and CMV-seropositive. V gene TRBV5-4 combines with J gene TRBJ2-2; D is perhaps TRBD1 (6 bases). In DNA form, the CDR3 reads TGTGCCAGTAGAATAGACCAGGGGTACACCGGGGAGCTGTTTTTT. Translated: CASRIDQGYTGELFF.